One and the same sample provided the 2 T cell receptor beta chains below, sequenced in a study of blood T cell repertoires in COVID-19. Clones were read by immunoSEQ multiplex PCR, and TCRdb kept only the in-frame ones, dropping some. The sample shows approximately 300,000 clones, more than 80% of them seen only once. Sequencing used peripheral blood. Source of these receptors: a man aged 18 to 35 who had recovered from COVID-19.

The chain recombines TRBV29-1 with TRBJ2-1; the D gene is possibly TRBD2 (6 bases). From germline, CDR1 is SQVTM and CDR2 ANQGSEA. The CDR3 sequence is 13 residues long. V lost 3 bases to trimming and J lost 6 bases, with 12 bases between them. The CDR3 DNA reads as TGCAGCGTTGAGGGCGGGGAGACCAATGAGCAGTTCTTC. This translates into CSVEGGETNEQFF.

V and J are TRBV24-1 and TRBJ1-2; 7 bases are shared with TRBD1. CDR3 length: 12 residues. Germline lookup yields CDR1 KGHDR and CDR2 SFDVKD. With V trimmed by 3 bases and J by 8 bases, 2 bases remained unmatched. CDR3 nucleotide sequence: TGTGCCACCAGTGATCAGGGGGACGGCTACACCTTC. It encodes CATSDQGDGYTF.